The sequence of this T cell receptor (beta chain) was determined in a study of Graves' ophthalmopathy and Graves' hyperthyroidism. Scientists amplified the TCR beta CDR3 regions from RNA transcripts. Investigators did first-round RT-PCR with HTBI primers, then second-round multiplex PCR. TCRdb itself ran the multiplex PCR reads through MiXCR, one entry per CDR3 protein. Of 450,000 or so distinct CDR3 sequences detected, roughly 14% appear once; the ten largest clones hold 8% to 10%. The sample holds many counts of this clonotype. The antigen is not known. Findings and caveats of the study: Most thyroid-expanded clonotypes exceeding 0.001 frequency were also found in blood.

The sample taken for sequencing was blood. This sequence was found in a woman younger than 45 with Graves' ophthalmopathy.

Here the CDR3 DNA reads TGTGCCACCAGCTCCCTGGGCGGCGGCCAAGAGACCCAGTACTTC. This gives the protein CATSSLGGGQETQYF. V is TRBV15 and J is TRBJ2-5; D remains ambiguous. Germline values: CDR1 LNHNV, CDR2 YYDKDF (reference sequence). Trimming removed 5 bases at V and 1 base at J, with 14 bases between. This CDR3 has 15 residues.